Here is one T cell receptor beta chain with its context. Its target antigen remains unknown. No much larger clonotype is one base removed from it; base qualities were not supplied. The data belong to a study of cytomegalovirus exposure and HLA in healthy donors (dated by TCRdb to between 2016 and 2019). Study-level background: In an earlier analysis of fewer than 750 of the donors, about 270 Gb of sequence data and some 100 million unique TCR beta sequences from about 190 million T cells were reported. A later analysis re-examined previously published TCR beta repertoires from more than 600 donors and added high-resolution HLA genotyping to investigate patterns of TCR occurrence. In the later analysis, no new phenotypic data were used to find candidate immune exposures; instead, reliance was placed on TCR beta sequences and their occurrence across donors. An early release that covered about 600 HLA-typed donors contained approximately 300 gigabases of sequencing data and 80 million or so unique TCR sequences. All discovery cohort repertoires had been generated using a single sequencing platform. A later genetic analysis took genome-wide SNP genotypes for about 60% of the roughly 670 donors and used that subset as a discovery cohort. The number of donors typed differed by locus, with roughly 620-640 for A, B, C, DRB1 and DQB1, about 500 for DQA1, 606 for DPA1, and around 460 for DPB1. The study was designed to test whether signatures of past pathogen exposure could be identified by cataloging public T cell receptors. Donor age, sex, ethnicity and CMV serostatus were collected together with the repertoire data. Among 350 to 400 genotyped donors of the cohort, an average of about 240,000 unique TCR beta nucleotide sequences were sequenced per donor, 15% to 20% of them non-productive. Because of strong linkage in the cohort, five DR-DQ haplotypes were treated as single units for association and clustering. Along with the approximately 600-subject first cohort, a separate validation cohort of over a hundred different subjects was used. The T cell repertoires of around 670 subjects were profiled by immunosequencing and related to cytomegalovirus serostatus. An earlier analysis of around 580 of the donors used high-throughput TCR beta sequencing to judge whether each TCR beta V gene segment behaved as functional or pseudogenic. To predict cytomegalovirus infection status, the study combined high-throughput TCR immunosequencing, statistical association of individual TCRs with disease status, and machine learning. Among the roughly 400 genotyped donors, approximately 77% belonged to the genetic ancestry cluster associated with self-reported Caucasian donors. HLA typing included class I and class II loci at four-digit resolution.

The paper as a whole reports these results and caveats: Because some donors lacked HLA typing at each locus, the association tests relied only on the typed subset. Fewer than 20 rarely observed V segments, including chromosome 9 orphons, were excluded from the earlier analysis of about 600 of the donors because counts were too low. An association between a missense DCLRE1C variant and V-gene and J-gene trimming of TCR beta chains was found in a later genetic analysis and replicated in an independent cohort. According to a later analysis, TCR association rates differed among HLA loci, with DRB1 alleles showing the most associated TCRs and HLA-C alleles showing the fewest. In both the original and validation cohorts, the classifier was reported to diagnose cytomegalovirus status with high specificity and sensitivity. A total of some 180 TCR beta chains were listed by the study as associated with cytomegalovirus. Because the 87-base-pair reads could not distinguish some IMGT-functional V segments, including TRBV6-2 and TRBV6-3, those segments were excluded. Correlated functional status among segregating V segments might reflect linkage disequilibrium, but an unknown experimental factor could not be ruled out. A later analysis associated 16,951 TCR beta sequences with specific HLA alleles at a false discovery rate of 0.05. In this cohort, only TCR beta chains were sequenced, and detectable features were limited by the absence of alpha or paired-chain data. CMV serostatus was the only immune exposure information available for the cohort. A few of the identified cytomegalovirus-associated TCR beta chains were confirmed in vitro to be specific for cytomegalovirus antigens. When HLA alleles, especially DR and DQ, strongly co-occurred, attributing TCR associations to individual alleles was difficult. Most TCR sequences were seen in very few donors, while some public TCRs were found in many individuals. Sequencing depth was assumed to be roughly uniform across donors in the presence/absence analyses, though that assumption may not hold. In a later analysis, HLA-associated TCR beta chains were found to be more clonally expanded and to have lower generation probabilities than equally common non-associated chains. A later genetic analysis reported fewer N-insertions in productive TCRs among donors in an Asian-associated ancestry cluster than the roughly 700-donor mean. The authors suggested that the approach could potentially be generalized to other disease states and immunological phenotypes. A further reported finding was that TCR beta sequences accurately predicted the HLA-A and HLA-B alleles for most subjects in the first cohort. In a later analysis, several top co-occurrence clusters were reported to appear linked to parvovirus B19, influenza, CMV and Epstein-Barr virus. In a later analysis, most CMV-associated TCR beta chains were found to appear HLA-restricted, with HLA associations seemingly driven largely by CMV exposure. A cluster of highly shared sequence variants was judged likely to represent a technical artifact of the sequencing pipeline. In an earlier analysis of approximately 590 of the donors, most TCR beta V segments appeared in productive rearrangements about 87% or about 30% of the time, broadly matching IMGT annotations.

In total, just over 650 healthy bone marrow donors made up the cohort. All cohort members were sampled while nominally healthy, although unrecorded immune exposures were likely present. The donor was CMV seropositive and was included in the group of about 290 seropositive cohort members. A peripheral blood sample was collected from each donor, and TCR beta sequencing was performed on peripheral blood mononuclear cells. Genomic DNA was extracted from the blood cell samples with the Qiagen DNeasy Blood Extraction Kit. The CDR3, cysteine through phenylalanine, is 15 amino acids long. Kept here is only the CDR3 DNA, which spans 45 bases and is read in frame from base 1. V loses 2 bases of germline sequence and J loses 0 bases, and the interval between the two ends is 12 bases. CDR1 and CDR2, looked up from the germline V gene, are SGDLS and YYNGEE. To prepare the library, the immunoSEQ multiplex PCR assay was applied. For the multiplex PCR, a mixture combining 60 forward primers for TCR Vbeta segments and 13 reverse primers for TCR Jbeta segments was used. A multiplex PCR assay on genomic DNA amplified the CDR3 region of rearranged TCR beta genes. The amplified TCR beta libraries were sequenced on the Illumina HiSeq System as 87-base-pair reads. The authors' pipeline ran thus. Across the 600 to 700 repertoires, a later analysis counted 80 million or so unique TCR beta chains, around 11 million of which were shared by at least two donors. To remove PCR and sequencing errors, raw reads were error-corrected and collapsed into unique sequences using a nearest-neighbor algorithm that merged closely related sequences. To assign V, D and J gene segments, CDR3 sequences were aligned to IMGT reference sequences. Each retained sequence needed at least a six-nucleotide match to both a V gene segment and a J gene segment. A rearrangement counted as productive if the CDR3 had no stop codons and remained in frame with V and J, and every other rearrangement counted as non-productive. CDR3 was defined by IMGT convention, running from the second conserved V-encoded cysteine to the conserved J-encoded phenylalanine. The earlier analysis of 450 to 750 of the donors excluded any sequence lacking an unambiguous match to a single V gene segment. In an earlier analysis of some 590 of the donors, a V segment was called functional when productive rearrangements were above 56.7%, and segregating when the standard deviation between donors exceeded 5%. To diagnose cytomegalovirus status from the catalog of TCR beta chain sequences, a statistical classification framework was built. In a later analysis, TCR nucleotide sequences were compared against IMGT/GENE-DB human TR gene sequences so that V and J genes could be assigned. The TCRdist pipeline was used in a later analysis to assign CDR3 sequences and most-parsimonious VDJ recombination scenarios. In a later analysis, each TCR beta chain was defined by its CDR3 amino acid sequence together with its V-gene family, and reads lacking a unique V-gene family were excluded. A later analysis removed several hundred highly shared, low-generation-probability nucleotide sequences to deal with suspected cross-contamination and a sequencing artifact. For each public chain, a later analysis derived a clonal expansion index from normalized ranks of inferred template counts within each repertoire. Generation probabilities in a later analysis came from a VDJ recombination model fitted to out-of-frame rearrangements, and those results were checked against IGoR. In a later analysis, hypergeometric tests were used to score TCR-TCR, TCR-HLA and TCR-CMV co-occurrence, with a repertoire-size bias correction applied to TCR pairs. False discovery rates were estimated in a later analysis by permuting HLA or CMV assignments 20 times. A later analysis grouped co-occurring TCRs with DBSCAN, adding TCRdist sequence similarity when clustering within HLA-allele-positive subsets. Repertoires with fewer than 30,000 or more than 120,000 public chains, plus five repertoires with anomalous nucleotide sharing, were excluded from co-occurrence clustering. TCRdb mirrors the immuneACCESS table, restricted to in-frame sequences. Some clones are absent from its copies; in checked studies, under half trace to an unresolved V gene, and the reason for the others is unknown. V and J calls and clone size follow that table, whereas D and trimming were derived from the DNA. This sample holds 250,000 to 350,000 clones; 86% were observed only once. The top ten clones comprise around 4% of the sample.

The specimen sequenced was PBMCs. This sequence originates from a man aged 35-49 years in good health and CMV-seropositive. The chain was built from TRBV9 and TRBJ2-7, with TRBD1 perhaps the D gene, on 5 matching bases. Here is the DNA: TGTGCCAGCAGCGTTCGGTGGGGCAGCTCCTACGAGCAGTACTTC. This translates into CASSVRWGSSYEQYF.